This T cell receptor beta chain originates from a study of CD8 T cells in Susac syndrome. Random hexamers were used to reverse transcribe the RNA input (about 0.5 to 1 ug). TCRdb reanalysed the immunoSEQ multiplex PCR reads using MiXCR and keeps one entry per CDR3 protein. In the table there are 200,000 to 250,000 distinct CDR3 sequences, 80% to 95% of which are singletons. From germline, CDR1 is MNHEY and CDR2 SVGAGI. The CDR3 has 13 amino acids. The V end was cut by 4 bases, the J end by 3 bases, with 9 bases between. The sample taken for sequencing was CD8+ T cells from PBMCs. The chain joins TRBV6-5 to TRBJ1-2; no clear D gene. This sequence originates from a human donor with multiple sclerosis. The CDR3: CASSFVRYYGYTF. CDR3 nucleotide sequence: TGTGCCAGCAGTTTTGTACGGTACTATGGCTACACCTTC.